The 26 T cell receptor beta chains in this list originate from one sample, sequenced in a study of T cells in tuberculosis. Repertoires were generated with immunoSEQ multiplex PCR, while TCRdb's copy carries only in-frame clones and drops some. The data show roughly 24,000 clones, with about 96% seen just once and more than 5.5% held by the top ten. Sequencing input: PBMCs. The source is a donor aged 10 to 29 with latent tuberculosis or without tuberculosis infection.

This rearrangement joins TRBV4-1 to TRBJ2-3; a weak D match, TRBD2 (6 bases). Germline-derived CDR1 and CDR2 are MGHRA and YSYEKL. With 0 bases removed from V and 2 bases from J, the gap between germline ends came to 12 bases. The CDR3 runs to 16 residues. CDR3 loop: CASSQEGGAITDTQYF. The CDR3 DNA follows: TGCGCCAGCAGCCAAGAAGGAGGGGCCATCACAGATACGCAGTATTTT.

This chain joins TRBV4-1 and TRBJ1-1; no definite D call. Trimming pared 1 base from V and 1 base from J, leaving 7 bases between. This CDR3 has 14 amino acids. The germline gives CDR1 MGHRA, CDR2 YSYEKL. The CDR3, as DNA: TGCGCCAGCAGCCAAGTCGGAGGGAACACTGAAGCTTTCTTT. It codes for CASSQVGGNTEAFF.

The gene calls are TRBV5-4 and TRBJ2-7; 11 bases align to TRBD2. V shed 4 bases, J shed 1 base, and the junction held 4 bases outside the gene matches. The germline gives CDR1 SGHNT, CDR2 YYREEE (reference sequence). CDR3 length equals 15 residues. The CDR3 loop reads CASSLLAGVSYEQYF. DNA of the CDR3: TGTGCCAGCAGCCTACTAGCGGGAGTTTCCTACGAGCAGTACTTC.

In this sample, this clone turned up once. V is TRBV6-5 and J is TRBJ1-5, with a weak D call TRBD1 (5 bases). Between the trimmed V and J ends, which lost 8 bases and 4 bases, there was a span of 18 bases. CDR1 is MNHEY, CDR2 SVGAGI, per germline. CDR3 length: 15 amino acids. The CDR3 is CASSPRGVGNQPQHF. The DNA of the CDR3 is TGTGCCAGCTCCCCCCGGGGGGTAGGGAATCAGCCCCAGCATTTT.

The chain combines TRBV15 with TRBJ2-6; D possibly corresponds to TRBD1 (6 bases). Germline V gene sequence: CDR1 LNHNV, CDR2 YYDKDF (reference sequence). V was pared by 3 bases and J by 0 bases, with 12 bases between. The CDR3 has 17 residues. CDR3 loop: CATSRGQSPSGANVLTF. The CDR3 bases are TGTGCCACCAGCAGGGGACAAAGTCCCTCTGGGGCCAACGTCCTGACTTTC.

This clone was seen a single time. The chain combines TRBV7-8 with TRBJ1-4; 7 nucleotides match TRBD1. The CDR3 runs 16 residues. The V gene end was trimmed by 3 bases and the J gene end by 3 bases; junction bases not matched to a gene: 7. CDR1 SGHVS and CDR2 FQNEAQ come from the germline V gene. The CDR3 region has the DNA TGTGCCAGCAGCTTGAGGGACAGACGACCTAATGAAAAACTGTTTTTT. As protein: CASSLRDRRPNEKLFF.

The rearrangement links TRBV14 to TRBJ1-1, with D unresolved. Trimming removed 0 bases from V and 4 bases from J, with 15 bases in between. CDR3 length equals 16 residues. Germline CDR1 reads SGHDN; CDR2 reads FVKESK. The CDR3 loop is CASSQEIWPRGTEAFF. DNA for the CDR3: TGTGCCAGCAGCCAAGAGATTTGGCCCCGTGGCACTGAAGCTTTCTTT.

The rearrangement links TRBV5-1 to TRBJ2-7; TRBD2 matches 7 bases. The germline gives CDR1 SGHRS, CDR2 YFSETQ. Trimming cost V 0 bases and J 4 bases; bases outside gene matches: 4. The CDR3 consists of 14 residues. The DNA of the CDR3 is TGCGCCAGCAGCTTGGGGACTAGTAATTACGAGCAGTACTTC. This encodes CASSLGTSNYEQYF.

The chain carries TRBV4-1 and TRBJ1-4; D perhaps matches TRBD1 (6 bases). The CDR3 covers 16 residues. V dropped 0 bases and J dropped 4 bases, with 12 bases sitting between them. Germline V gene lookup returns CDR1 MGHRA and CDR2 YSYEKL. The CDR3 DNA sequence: TGCGCCAGCAGCCAAGATGGGGCAGGGGTTAATGAAAAACTGTTTTTT. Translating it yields CASSQDGAGVNEKLFF.

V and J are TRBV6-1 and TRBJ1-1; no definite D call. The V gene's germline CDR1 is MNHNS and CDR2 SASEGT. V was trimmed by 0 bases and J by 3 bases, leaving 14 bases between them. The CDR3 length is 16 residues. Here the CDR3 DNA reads TGTGCCAGCAGTGAAGCGCTGGGTTGGGAGGACACTGAAGCTTTCTTT. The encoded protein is CASSEALGWEDTEAFF.

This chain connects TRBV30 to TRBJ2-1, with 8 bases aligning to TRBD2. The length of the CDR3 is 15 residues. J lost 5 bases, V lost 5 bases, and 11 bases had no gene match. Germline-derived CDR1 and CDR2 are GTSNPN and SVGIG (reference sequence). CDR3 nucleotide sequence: TGTGCCTGGGGCAGCACGGGGGGGCCGGACAATGAGCAGTTCTTC. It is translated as CAWGSTGGPDNEQFF.

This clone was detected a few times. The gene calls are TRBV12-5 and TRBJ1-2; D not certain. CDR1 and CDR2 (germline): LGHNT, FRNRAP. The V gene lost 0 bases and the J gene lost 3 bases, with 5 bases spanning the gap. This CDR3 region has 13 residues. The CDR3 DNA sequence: TGTGCTAGTGGTTTGGTACGGGACTATGGCTACACCTTC. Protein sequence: CASGLVRDYGYTF.

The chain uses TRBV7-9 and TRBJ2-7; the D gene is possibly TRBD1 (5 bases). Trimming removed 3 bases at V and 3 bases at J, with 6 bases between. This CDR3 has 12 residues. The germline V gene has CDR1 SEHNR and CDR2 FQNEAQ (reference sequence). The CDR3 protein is CASSFQGYEQYF. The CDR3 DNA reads TGTGCCAGCAGCTTTCAGGGCTACGAGCAGTACTTC. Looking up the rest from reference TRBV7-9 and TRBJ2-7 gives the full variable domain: DTGVSQNPRHKITKRGQNVTFRCDPISEHNRLYWYRQTLGQGPEFLTYFQNEAQLEKSRLLSDRFSAERPKGSFSTLEIQRTEQGDSAMYLCASSFQGYEQYFGPGTRLTVT.

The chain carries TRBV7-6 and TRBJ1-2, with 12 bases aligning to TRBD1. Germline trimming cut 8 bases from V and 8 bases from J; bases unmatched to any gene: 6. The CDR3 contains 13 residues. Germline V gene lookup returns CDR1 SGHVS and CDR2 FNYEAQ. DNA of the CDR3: TGTGCCAGCCGAGGGACAGGGGGCGAGGGCTACACCTTC. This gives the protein CASRGTGGEGYTF.

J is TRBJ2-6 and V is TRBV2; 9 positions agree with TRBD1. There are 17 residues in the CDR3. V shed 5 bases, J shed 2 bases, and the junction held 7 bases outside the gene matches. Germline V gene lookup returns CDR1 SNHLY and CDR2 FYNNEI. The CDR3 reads CASSWGTGSAGANVLTF. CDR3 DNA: TGTGCCAGCAGTTGGGGGACAGGGTCAGCTGGGGCCAACGTCCTGACTTTC.

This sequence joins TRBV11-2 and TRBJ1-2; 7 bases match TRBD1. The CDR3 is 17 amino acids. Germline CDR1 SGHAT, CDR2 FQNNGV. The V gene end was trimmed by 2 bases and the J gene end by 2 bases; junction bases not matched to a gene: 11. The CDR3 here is CASSLWGGTALNYGYTF. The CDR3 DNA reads TGTGCCAGCAGCTTATGGGGTGGGACAGCCCTAAACTATGGCTACACCTTC.

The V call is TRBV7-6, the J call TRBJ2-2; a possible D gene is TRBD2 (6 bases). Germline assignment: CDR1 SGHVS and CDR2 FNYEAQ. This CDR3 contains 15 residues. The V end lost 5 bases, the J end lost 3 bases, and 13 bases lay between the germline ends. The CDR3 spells CASSLRLEDTGELFF. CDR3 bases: TGTGCCAGCAGCCTCCGACTAGAAGACACCGGGGAGCTGTTTTTT.

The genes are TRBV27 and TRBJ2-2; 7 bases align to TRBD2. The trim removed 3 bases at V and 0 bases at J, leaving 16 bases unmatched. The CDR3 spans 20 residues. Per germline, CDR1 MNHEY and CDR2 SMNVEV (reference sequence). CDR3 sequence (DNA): TGTGCCAGCAGTTTCAAAATTGCCCCATTACTAGCGCCGAACACCGGGGAGCTGTTTTTT. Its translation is CASSFKIAPLLAPNTGELFF.

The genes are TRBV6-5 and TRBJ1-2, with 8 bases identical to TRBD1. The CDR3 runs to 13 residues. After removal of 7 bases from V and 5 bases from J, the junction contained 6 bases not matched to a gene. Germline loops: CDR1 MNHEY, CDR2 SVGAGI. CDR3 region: CASTMTGDYGYTF. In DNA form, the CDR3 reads TGTGCCAGCACCATGACAGGGGATTATGGCTACACCTTC.

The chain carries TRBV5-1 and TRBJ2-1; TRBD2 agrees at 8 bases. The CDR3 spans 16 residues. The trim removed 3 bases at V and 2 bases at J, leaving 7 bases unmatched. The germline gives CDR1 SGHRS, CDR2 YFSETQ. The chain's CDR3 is CASSWRAGATYNEQFF. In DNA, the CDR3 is TGCGCCAGCAGCTGGCGAGCGGGAGCAACCTACAATGAGCAGTTCTTC.

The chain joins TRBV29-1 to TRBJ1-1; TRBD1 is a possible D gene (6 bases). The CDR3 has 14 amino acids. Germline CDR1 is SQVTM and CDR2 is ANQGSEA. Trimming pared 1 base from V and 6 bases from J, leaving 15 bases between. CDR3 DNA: TGCAGCGTTGAAGTACAGGGACCTAACCCTGAAGCTTTCTTT. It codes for CSVEVQGPNPEAFF.

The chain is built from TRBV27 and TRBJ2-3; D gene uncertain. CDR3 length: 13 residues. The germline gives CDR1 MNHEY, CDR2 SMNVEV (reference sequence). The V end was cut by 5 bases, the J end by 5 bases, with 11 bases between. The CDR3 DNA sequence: TGTGCCAGCAGTCATCTCGAGGTAGATACGCAGTATTTT. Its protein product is CASSHLEVDTQYF.

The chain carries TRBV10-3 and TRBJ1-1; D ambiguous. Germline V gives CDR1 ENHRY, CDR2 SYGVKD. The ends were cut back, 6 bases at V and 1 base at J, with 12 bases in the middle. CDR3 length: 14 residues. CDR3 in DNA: TGTGCCATCAGCCTTGACGGAGAGAACACTGAAGCTTTCTTT. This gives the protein CAISLDGENTEAFF.

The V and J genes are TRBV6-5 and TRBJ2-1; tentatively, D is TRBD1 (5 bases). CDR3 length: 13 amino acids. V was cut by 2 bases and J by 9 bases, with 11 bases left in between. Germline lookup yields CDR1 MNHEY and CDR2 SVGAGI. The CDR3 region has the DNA TGTGCCAGCAGTTACGCCAGGGTTGCTGAGCAGTTCTTC. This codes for CASSYARVAEQFF.

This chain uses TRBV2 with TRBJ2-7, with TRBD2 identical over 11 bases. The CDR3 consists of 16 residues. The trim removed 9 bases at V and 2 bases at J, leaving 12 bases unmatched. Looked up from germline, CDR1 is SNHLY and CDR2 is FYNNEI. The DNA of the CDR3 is TGTGCCAGGGGAGTTCCTTCGACTAGCGGGACCTACGAGCAGTACTTC. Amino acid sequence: CARGVPSTSGTYEQYF.

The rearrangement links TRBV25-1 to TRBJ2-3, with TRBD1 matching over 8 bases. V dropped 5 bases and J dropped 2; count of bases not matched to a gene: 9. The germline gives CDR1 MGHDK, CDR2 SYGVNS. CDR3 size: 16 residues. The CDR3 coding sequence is TGTGCCAGCAGTCCACAGGACAGGGTGAACACAGATACGCAGTATTTT. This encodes CASSPQDRVNTDTQYF.